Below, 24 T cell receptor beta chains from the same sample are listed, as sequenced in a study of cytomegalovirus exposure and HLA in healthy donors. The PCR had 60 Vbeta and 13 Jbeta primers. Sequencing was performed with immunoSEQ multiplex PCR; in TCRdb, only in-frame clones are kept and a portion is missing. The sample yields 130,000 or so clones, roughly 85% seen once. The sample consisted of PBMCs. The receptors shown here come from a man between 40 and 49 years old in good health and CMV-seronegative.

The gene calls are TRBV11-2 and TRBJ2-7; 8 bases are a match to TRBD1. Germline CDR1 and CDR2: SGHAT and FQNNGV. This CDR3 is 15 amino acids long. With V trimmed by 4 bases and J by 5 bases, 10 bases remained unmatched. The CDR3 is CASSSSDRGDHEQYF. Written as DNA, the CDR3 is TGTGCCAGCAGCTCATCCGACAGGGGTGACCACGAGCAGTACTTC.

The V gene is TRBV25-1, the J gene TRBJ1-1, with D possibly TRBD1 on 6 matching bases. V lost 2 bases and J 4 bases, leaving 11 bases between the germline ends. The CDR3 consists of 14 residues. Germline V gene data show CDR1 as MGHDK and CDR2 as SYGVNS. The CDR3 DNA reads TGTGCCAGCAGTGAAAGGCAGGGGATCACTGAAGCTTTCTTT. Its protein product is CASSERQGITEAFF.

The CDR3 reads CASSYLTSGQETQYF. The CDR3 nucleotides read TGTGCCAGCAGTTATTTGACTAGCGGACAAGAGACCCAGTACTTC. The chain carries TRBV28 and TRBJ2-5; 9 bases are a match to TRBD2. CDR3 length: 15 amino acids. Germline CDR1 and CDR2: MDHEN and SYDVKM. With 4 bases clipped from V and 2 bases from J, the junction kept 5 bases outside the gene matches.

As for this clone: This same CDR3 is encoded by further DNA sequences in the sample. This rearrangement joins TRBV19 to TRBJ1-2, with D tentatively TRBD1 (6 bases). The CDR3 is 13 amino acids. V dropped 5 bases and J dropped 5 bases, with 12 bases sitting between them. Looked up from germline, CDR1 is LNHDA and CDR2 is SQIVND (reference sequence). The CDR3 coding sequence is TGTGCCAGTAGTTTACGCCAGGGGTATGGCTACACCTTC. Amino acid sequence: CASSLRQGYGYTF.

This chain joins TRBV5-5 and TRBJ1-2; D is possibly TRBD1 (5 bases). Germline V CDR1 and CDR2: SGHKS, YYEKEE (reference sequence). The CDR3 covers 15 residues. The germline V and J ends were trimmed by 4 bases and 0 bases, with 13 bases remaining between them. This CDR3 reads CASSGGHTANYGYTF. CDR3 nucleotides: TGTGCCAGCAGCGGCGGACACACCGCTAACTATGGCTACACCTTC.

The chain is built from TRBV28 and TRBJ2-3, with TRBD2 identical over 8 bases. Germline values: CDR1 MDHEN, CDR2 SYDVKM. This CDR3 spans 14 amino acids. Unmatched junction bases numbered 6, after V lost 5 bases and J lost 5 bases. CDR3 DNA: TGTGCCAGCAGTCCTCAGCGGGGGAGAGATACGCAGTATTTT. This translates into CASSPQRGRDTQYF.

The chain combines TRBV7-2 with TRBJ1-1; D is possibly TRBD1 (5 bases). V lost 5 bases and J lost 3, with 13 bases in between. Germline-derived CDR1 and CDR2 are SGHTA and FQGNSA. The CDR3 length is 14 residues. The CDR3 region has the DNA TGTGCCAGCAGCCGCGGGACGGCCTACACTGAAGCTTTCTTT. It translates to CASSRGTAYTEAFF.

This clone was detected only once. This CDR3 reads CASSLGGLANEKLFF. Written as DNA, the CDR3 is TGTGCCAGCAGCTTAGGCGGACTGGCTAATGAAAAACTGTTTTTT. The chain recombines TRBV7-9 with TRBJ1-4; D not resolved. V gave up 1 base and J gave up 3 bases, with 9 bases separating them. The germline V gene encodes CDR1 SEHNR and CDR2 FQNEAQ (reference sequence). This CDR3 is built from 15 residues.

CDR3 in amino acids: CASSFGTPLTDTQYF. DNA of the CDR3: TGTGCCAGCAGTTTCGGGACACCACTCACAGATACGCAGTATTTT. The gene calls are TRBV27 and TRBJ2-3; D possibly corresponds to TRBD1 (6 bases). V dropped 3 bases and J dropped 2 bases, with 12 bases sitting between them. The germline gives CDR1 MNHEY, CDR2 SMNVEV (reference sequence). This CDR3 comprises 15 residues.

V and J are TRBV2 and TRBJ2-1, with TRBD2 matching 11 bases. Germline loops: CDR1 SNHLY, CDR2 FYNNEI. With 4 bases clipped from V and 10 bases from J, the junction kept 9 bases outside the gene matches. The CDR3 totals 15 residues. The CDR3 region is CASSGSSGGPGEQFF. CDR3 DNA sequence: TGTGCCAGCAGTGGGTCTAGCGGGGGGCCAGGGGAGCAGTTCTTC.

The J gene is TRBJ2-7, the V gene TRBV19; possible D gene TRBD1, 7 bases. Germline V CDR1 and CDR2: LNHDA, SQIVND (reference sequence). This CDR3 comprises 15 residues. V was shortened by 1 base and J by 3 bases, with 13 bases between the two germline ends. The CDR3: CASSIGQGGLYEQYF. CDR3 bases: TGTGCCAGTAGTATAGGGCAGGGGGGACTCTACGAGCAGTACTTC. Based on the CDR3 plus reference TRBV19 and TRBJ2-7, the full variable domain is DGGITQSPKYLFRKEGQNVTLSCEQNLNHDAMYWYRQDPGQGLRLIYYSQIVNDFQKGDIAEGYSVSREKKESFPLTVTSAQKNPTAFYLCASSIGQGGLYEQYFGPGTRLTVT.

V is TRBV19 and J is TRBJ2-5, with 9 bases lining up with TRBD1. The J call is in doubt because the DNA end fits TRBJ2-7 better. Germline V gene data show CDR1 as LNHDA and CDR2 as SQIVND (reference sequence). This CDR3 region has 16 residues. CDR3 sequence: CASSTAPGTGRFEQYF. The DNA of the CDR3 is TGTGCCAGTAGTACAGCTCCAGGGACAGGGAGGTTCGAGCAGTACTTC.

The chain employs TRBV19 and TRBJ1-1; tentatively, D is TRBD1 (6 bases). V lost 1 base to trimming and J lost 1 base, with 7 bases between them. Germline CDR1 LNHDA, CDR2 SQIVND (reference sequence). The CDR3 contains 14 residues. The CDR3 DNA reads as TGTGCCAGTAGTATAGCCAGGGGGAACACTGAAGCTTTCTTT. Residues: CASSIARGNTEAFF.

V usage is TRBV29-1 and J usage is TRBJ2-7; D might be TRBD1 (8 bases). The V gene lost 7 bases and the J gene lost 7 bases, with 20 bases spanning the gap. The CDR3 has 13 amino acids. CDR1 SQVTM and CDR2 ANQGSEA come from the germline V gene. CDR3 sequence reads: CSGQGRAGDEQYF. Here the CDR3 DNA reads TGCAGCGGACAGGGGAGGGCGGGGGATGAGCAGTACTTC.

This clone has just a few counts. This chain's CDR3 is CASSITGLAGSANTGELFF. CDR3 DNA sequence: TGTGCCAGTAGTATAACCGGACTAGCGGGATCAGCGAACACCGGGGAGCTGTTTTTT. This chain joins TRBV19 and TRBJ2-2; 12 nucleotides align to TRBD2. The CDR3 is 19 residues long. Germline loops: CDR1 LNHDA, CDR2 SQIVND (reference sequence). Losses at the gene ends were 2 bases for V and 0 bases for J; bases not matched to a gene: 7.

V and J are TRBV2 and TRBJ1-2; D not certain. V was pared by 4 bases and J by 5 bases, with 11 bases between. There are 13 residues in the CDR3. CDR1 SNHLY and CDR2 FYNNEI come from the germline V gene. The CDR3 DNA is TGTGCCAGCAGTGGTGGGGAGTGGTATGGCTACACCTTC. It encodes CASSGGEWYGYTF. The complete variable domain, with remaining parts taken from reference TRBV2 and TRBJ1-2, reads EPEVTQTPSHQVTQMGQEVILRCVPISNHLYFYWYRQILGQKVEFLVSFYNNEISEKSEIFDDQFSVERPDGSNFTLKIRSTKLEDSAMYFCASSGGEWYGYTFGSGTRLTVV.

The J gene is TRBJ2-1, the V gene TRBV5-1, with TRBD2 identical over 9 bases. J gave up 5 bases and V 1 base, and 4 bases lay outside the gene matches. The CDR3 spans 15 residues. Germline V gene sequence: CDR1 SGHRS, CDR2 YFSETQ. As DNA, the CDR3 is TGCGCCAGCAGCTTGAAGCTAGCGGGGAACAATGAGCAGTTCTTC. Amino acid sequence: CASSLKLAGNNEQFF.

The CDR3 sequence is CASSNMGQYSEAFF. CDR3 nucleotides: TGTGCCAGTAGTAACATGGGACAGTACTCTGAAGCTTTCTTT. The chain couples TRBV19 to TRBJ1-1, with TRBD1 matching over 7 bases. The CDR3 is 14 amino acids. V gave up 4 bases and J gave up 6 bases; unmatched junction bases: 8. Germline-derived CDR1 and CDR2 are LNHDA and SQIVND (reference sequence).

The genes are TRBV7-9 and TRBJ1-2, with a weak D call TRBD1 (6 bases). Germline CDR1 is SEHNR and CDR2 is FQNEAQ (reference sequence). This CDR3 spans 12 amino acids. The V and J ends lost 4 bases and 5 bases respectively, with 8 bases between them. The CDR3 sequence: CASSYREYGYTF. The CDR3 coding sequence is TGTGCCAGCAGCTACAGGGAGTATGGCTACACCTTC.

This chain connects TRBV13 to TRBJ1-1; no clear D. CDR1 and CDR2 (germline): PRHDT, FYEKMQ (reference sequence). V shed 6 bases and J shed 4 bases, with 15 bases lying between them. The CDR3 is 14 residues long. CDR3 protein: CASRRSTRVTEAFF. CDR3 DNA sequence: TGTGCCAGCAGGCGCAGCACCCGGGTCACTGAAGCTTTCTTT.

The CDR3 sequence: CASSQTGEGTNEKLFF. The DNA for the CDR3 is TGTGCCAGCAGTCAGACAGGGGAGGGCACTAATGAAAAACTGTTTTTT. V is TRBV2 and J is TRBJ1-4; 8 positions agree with TRBD1. Trimming at V came to 5 bases and at J to 2 bases, leaving 7 bases not matched to a gene. Per the germline V gene, CDR1 is SNHLY and CDR2 is FYNNEI. There are 16 residues in the CDR3.

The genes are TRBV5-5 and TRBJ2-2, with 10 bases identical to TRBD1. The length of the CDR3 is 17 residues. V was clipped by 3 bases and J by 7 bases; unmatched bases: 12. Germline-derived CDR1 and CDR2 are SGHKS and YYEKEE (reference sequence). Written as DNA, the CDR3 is TGTGCCAGCAGCTGGGGGGACAGGGGCGCATTCGGCGGGGAGCTGTTTTTT. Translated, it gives CASSWGDRGAFGGELFF.

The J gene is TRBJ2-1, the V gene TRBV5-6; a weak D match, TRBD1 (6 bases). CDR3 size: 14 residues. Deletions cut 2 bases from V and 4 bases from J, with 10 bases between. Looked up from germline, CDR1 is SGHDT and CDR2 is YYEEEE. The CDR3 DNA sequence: TGTGCCAGCAGCTTAATGGACAGTTACAATGAGCAGTTCTTC. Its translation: CASSLMDSYNEQFF.

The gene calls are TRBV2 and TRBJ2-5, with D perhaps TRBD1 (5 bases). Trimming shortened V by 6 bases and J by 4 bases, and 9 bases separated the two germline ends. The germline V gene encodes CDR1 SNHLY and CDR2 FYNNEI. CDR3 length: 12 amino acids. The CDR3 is CASRGVVETQYF. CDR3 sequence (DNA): TGTGCCAGCAGAGGGGTAGTAGAGACCCAGTACTTC.